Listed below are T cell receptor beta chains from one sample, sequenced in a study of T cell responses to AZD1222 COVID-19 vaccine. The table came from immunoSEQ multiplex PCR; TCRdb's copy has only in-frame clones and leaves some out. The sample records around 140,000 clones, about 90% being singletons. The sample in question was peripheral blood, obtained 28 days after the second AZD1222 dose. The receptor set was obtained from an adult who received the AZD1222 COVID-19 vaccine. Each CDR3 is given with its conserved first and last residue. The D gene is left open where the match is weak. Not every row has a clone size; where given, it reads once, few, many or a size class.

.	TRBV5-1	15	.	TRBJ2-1	TGCGCCAGCAGCTTGTTGGGAGTTTTCTACAATGAGCAGTTCTTC	CASSLLGVFYNEQFF
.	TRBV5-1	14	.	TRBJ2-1	TGCGCCAGCAGCCTTCCTGGGAAATACAATGAGCAGTTCTTC	CASSLPGKYNEQFF
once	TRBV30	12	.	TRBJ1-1	TGTGCCCCCGGCGGCGGAAACACTGAAGCTTTCTTT	CAPGGGNTEAFF
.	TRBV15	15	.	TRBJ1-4	TGTGCCACCAGCAGAGGCCCGGGTACAAATGAAAAACTGTTTTTT	CATSRGPGTNEKLFF
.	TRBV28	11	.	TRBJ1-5	TGTGCCAGCAGTTTTAGGCAGCCCCAGCATTTT	CASSFRQPQHF
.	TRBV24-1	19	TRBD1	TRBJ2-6	TGTGCCACCGCCCCTCTCCTGACAGGGGGGACCTCTGGGGCCAACGTCCTGACTTTC	CATAPLLTGGTSGANVLTF
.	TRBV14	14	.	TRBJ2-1	TGTGCCAGCAGCCACCTAGCTGGGTGGGATGAGCAGTTCTTC	CASSHLAGWDEQFF
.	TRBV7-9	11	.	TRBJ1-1	TGTGCCAGCGCGGCGGGCTCCGAAGCTTTCTTT	CASAAGSEAFF
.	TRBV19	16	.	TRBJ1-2	TGTGCCAGTAGTCCCCGGATGGGGTGGCCAGGAGATGGCTACACCTTC	CASSPRMGWPGDGYTF
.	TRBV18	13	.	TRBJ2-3	TGTGCCAGCTCACCAGCGAGCACAGATACGCAGTATTTT	CASSPASTDTQYF
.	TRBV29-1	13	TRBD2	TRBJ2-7	TGCAGCGTTGAAGACACGGGGGGCTACGAGCAGTACTTC	CSVEDTGGYEQYF
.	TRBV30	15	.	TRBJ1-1	TGTGCCTGGAGCCTTATAGGGACGCAAGACGTGGAAGCTTTCTTT	CAWSLIGTQDVEAFF
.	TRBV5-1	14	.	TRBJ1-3	TGCGCCAGCAGCTTGGATGGGTACGGAAACACCATATATTTT	CASSLDGYGNTIYF
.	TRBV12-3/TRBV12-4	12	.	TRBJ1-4	TGTGCCAGCAGTCCGTCCGGTGAAAAACTGTTTTTT	CASSPSGEKLFF
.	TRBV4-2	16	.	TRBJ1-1	TGTGCCAGCAGCCAAGCCTCAGGGTTGGTGAACACTGAAGCTTTCTTT	CASSQASGLVNTEAFF
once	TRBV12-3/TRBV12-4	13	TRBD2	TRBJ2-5	TGTGCCAGCAGCGGACTAGCGGGGTGGACCCAGTACTTC	CASSGLAGWTQYF
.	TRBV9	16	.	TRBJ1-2	TGTGCCAGCAGCGTAGGGGGAACAGGGATGAACTATGGCTACACCTTC	CASSVGGTGMNYGYTF
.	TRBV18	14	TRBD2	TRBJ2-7	TGTGCCAGCTCGGAACTAGCGAGACTGTACGAGCAGTACTTC	CASSELARLYEQYF
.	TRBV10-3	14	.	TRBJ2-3	TGTGCCATCATGGGACACCAAAGCACAGATACGCAGTATTTT	CAIMGHQSTDTQYF
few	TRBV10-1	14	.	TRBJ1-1	TGCGCCAGCAGTGACTCGACAGCGAACACTGAAGCTTTCTTT	CASSDSTANTEAFF
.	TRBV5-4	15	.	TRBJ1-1	TGTGCCAGCAGCTTGGGACGGTTCATGAACACTGAAGCTTTCTTT	CASSLGRFMNTEAFF
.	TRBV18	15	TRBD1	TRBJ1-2	TGTGCCAGCTCACCAACGGCCGGGACAGGGGATGGCTACACCTTC	CASSPTAGTGDGYTF
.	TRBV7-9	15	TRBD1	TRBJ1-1	TGTGCCAGCAGCTCCTGGACAGGGGGCTACACTGAAGCTTTCTTT	CASSSWTGGYTEAFF
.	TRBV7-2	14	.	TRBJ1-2	TGTGCCAGCAGCTCTCCGGGGGCGGCCAATGGCTACACCTTC	CASSSPGAANGYTF
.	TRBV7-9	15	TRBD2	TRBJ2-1	TGTGCCAGCAGCCCTACGAGCGGGAGAATAAATGAGCAGTTCTTC	CASSPTSGRINEQFF
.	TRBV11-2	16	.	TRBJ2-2	TGTGCCAGCAGCTTAAGGGGGGCTCTGAACACCGGGGAGCTGTTTTTT	CASSLRGALNTGELFF
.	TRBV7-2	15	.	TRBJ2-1	TGTGCCAGCAGCTTAGCGTCGGGAGCCTATAATGAGCAGTTCTTC	CASSLASGAYNEQFF
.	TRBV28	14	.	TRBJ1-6	TGTGCCAGCAGTTCCCCCCCCCAGGCGACACCCCTCCACTTT	CASSSPPQATPLHF